The 32 T cell receptor beta chains presented below share a single source sample, sequenced in a study of radiation and T cells in renal cell carcinoma. Some clones are missing from TCRdb's copy, which holds only in-frame ones; the method was immunoSEQ multiplex PCR. The data contain roughly 120,000 clones, more than 80% of them seen just once; the ten biggest clones take up around 2%. Documented time point: blood 2 weeks post-SBRT. Treatment meaning: 15 Gy SBRT to primary tumor, nephrectomy 4 weeks later. This specimen consisted of blood, obtained from a patient whose treatment included radiotherapy and nephrectomy. The receptors were sampled from a woman aged 55-70 years with renal cell carcinoma.

In this sample, this clone turned up a few times. The rearrangement links TRBV5-4 to TRBJ1-2; D remains ambiguous. The V and J ends lost 4 bases and 8 bases respectively, with 12 bases between them. Germline CDR1 SGHNT, CDR2 YYREEE (reference sequence). This CDR3 spans 12 amino acids. Here the CDR3 reads CASSPLWGGYTF. As DNA, the CDR3 is TGTGCCAGCAGCCCCCTTTGGGGAGGCTACACCTTC.

The chain recombines TRBV27 with TRBJ2-4; 7 nucleotides align to TRBD2. The CDR3 consists of 16 residues. Germline CDR1 MNHEY, CDR2 SMNVEV (reference sequence). Losses at the gene ends were 4 bases for V and 0 bases for J; bases not matched to a gene: 6. CDR3: CASSSFGGLAKNIQYF. The CDR3 nucleotides are TGTGCCAGCAGTTCCTTCGGGGGGTTAGCCAAAAACATTCAGTACTTC.

The chain has TRBV7-2 and TRBJ2-3; D perhaps matches TRBD2 (6 bases). Germline values: CDR1 SGHTA, CDR2 FQGNSA. V lost 5 bases to trimming and J lost 1 base, with 13 bases between them. The CDR3 length is 15 residues. The CDR3 region is CASSVSSVGTDTQYF. In DNA, the CDR3 is TGTGCCAGCAGCGTCTCTAGCGTGGGCACAGATACGCAGTATTTT.

Here the CDR3 DNA reads TGTGCCTGGAGTGCTCCGGGGCAGCCCCAGCATTTT. It codes for CAWSAPGQPQHF. The chain carries TRBV30 and TRBJ1-5; D gene ambiguous. The CDR3 spans 12 residues. Germline loops: CDR1 GTSNPN, CDR2 SVGIG (reference sequence). Trimming left V 1 base short and J 7 bases short, with 8 bases between.

The chain has TRBV4-1 and TRBJ1-1; D unresolved. The CDR3 loop spans 14 amino acids. Germline loops: CDR1 MGHRA, CDR2 YSYEKL. Trimming took 1 base from V and 1 from J, leaving 7 bases between them. CDR3 amino acids: CASSQVNGNTEAFF. For the CDR3, the DNA is TGCGCCAGCAGCCAAGTCAATGGGAACACTGAAGCTTTCTTT.

The J gene is TRBJ1-2, the V gene TRBV18; D might be TRBD1 (6 bases). The CDR3 totals 16 residues. V was clipped by 1 base and J by 4 bases, with 16 bases between them. CDR1 KGHSH and CDR2 LQKENI come from the germline V gene. CDR3 DNA: TGTGCCAGCTCACCACAGGGGACACCACAACCCTATGGCTACACCTTC. As protein: CASSPQGTPQPYGYTF.

This clone was observed once. This chain links TRBV5-1 with TRBJ2-7; 8 nucleotides match TRBD1. Germline V gene lookup returns CDR1 SGHRS and CDR2 YFSETQ. Unmatched junction bases numbered 7, after V lost 4 bases and J lost 1 base. The CDR3 is 15 residues long. In DNA form, the CDR3 reads TGCGCCAGCAGCCTTACAGGGGGTAGTTCCTACGAGCAGTACTTC. Its translation is CASSLTGGSSYEQYF.

The V gene is TRBV29-1, the J gene TRBJ2-3, with D unclear. Germline lookup yields CDR1 SQVTM and CDR2 ANQGSEA. CDR3 size: 13 residues. Trimming took 4 bases from V and 2 from J, leaving 10 bases between them. CDR3 DNA: TGCAGCGTTGTGGGCAGAGACACAGATACGCAGTATTTT. It translates to CSVVGRDTDTQYF.

The chain employs TRBV7-3 and TRBJ2-3; D tentatively fits TRBD1 or TRBD2 (6 bases each). The length of the CDR3 is 14 residues. Per germline, CDR1 SGHTA and CDR2 FQGTGA. V lost 3 bases and J lost 4, with 11 bases in between. CDR3 loop: CASSFWGASDTQYF. The CDR3 nucleotides are TGTGCCAGCAGCTTTTGGGGGGCGTCAGATACGCAGTATTTT.

V usage is TRBV13 and J usage is TRBJ1-1; weak D call: TRBD1 (5 bases). Germline CDR1 and CDR2: PRHDT and FYEKMQ (reference sequence). The CDR3 loop spans 14 amino acids. V gave up 8 bases and J gave up 4 bases, with 17 bases separating them. The CDR3 spells CASQTRGRATEAFF. Written as DNA, the CDR3 is TGTGCCAGCCAGACCCGGGGCAGGGCCACTGAAGCTTTCTTT.

V is TRBV10-3 and J is TRBJ1-2; 7 bases are shared with TRBD1. CDR3 length: 16 amino acids. Germline V gives CDR1 ENHRY, CDR2 SYGVKD. Trimming at V came to 6 bases and at J to 4 bases, leaving 14 bases not matched to a gene. The CDR3 bases are TGTGCCATCAGGGGGGGGACAGCGCTTCCGTTCTATGGCTACACCTTC. Protein sequence: CAIRGGTALPFYGYTF.

The rearrangement joins TRBV4-2 to TRBJ2-2; D call uncertain. There are 13 residues in the CDR3. Germline CDR1 reads LGHNA; CDR2 reads YNFKEQ. V was clipped by 3 bases and J by 8 bases, with 10 bases between them. CDR3 nucleotide sequence: TGTGCCAGCAGCCACATCGAGGAGGGGGAGCTGTTTTTT. Translating it yields CASSHIEEGELFF.

J is TRBJ1-2 and V is TRBV20-1; 8 bases match TRBD1. The germline gives CDR1 DFQATT, CDR2 SNEGSKA (reference sequence). The CDR3 spans 11 residues. Here the CDR3 reads CSLTGDYGYTF. The CDR3 DNA is TGCAGCCTGACAGGGGACTATGGCTACACCTTC.

The chain uses TRBV27 and TRBJ2-4, with a weak D call TRBD1 (5 bases). Germline V gives CDR1 MNHEY, CDR2 SMNVEV (reference sequence). Trimming took 8 bases from V and 7 from J, leaving 12 bases between them. The CDR3 sequence is 12 residues long. CDR3 in amino acids: CASGQGSNIQYF. Written as DNA, the CDR3 is TGTGCCAGCGGGCAGGGTAGTAACATTCAGTACTTC.

The chain recombines TRBV10-3 with TRBJ1-5; 10 bases are a match to TRBD1. Germline V gene lookup returns CDR1 ENHRY and CDR2 SYGVKD. V was clipped by 6 bases and J by 6 bases; unmatched bases: 5. The CDR3 consists of 14 residues. CDR3 nucleotide sequence: TGTGCCATCAGCGCGACAGGGGGCAGTCAGCCCCAGCATTTT. Residues: CAISATGGSQPQHF.

This sequence joins TRBV5-1 and TRBJ2-5; 8 nucleotides align to TRBD1. Gene TRBJ2-7 matches the end of the DNA better, so the J call may be wrong. This CDR3 contains 14 residues. Germline V gives CDR1 SGHRS, CDR2 YFSETQ. The DNA for the CDR3 is TGCGCCAGCAATCGGGGACAGGTTTCCCACGAGCAGTACTTC. It encodes CASNRGQVSHEQYF.

The chain employs TRBV28 and TRBJ1-1; no clear D. Trimming pared 7 bases from V and 3 bases from J, leaving 21 bases between. The germline V gene has CDR1 MDHEN and CDR2 SYDVKM. This CDR3 contains 16 residues. CDR3 protein: CASNNPGMGGDTEAFF. The CDR3 nucleotides read TGTGCCAGCAACAATCCGGGTATGGGCGGGGACACTGAAGCTTTCTTT.

This clone appeared a single time. CDR3 region: CASSLEVRAFF. CDR3 sequence (DNA): TGTGCCAGCAGCTTGGAAGTACGCGCTTTCTTT. The chain is built from TRBV5-5 and TRBJ1-1; no clear D gene. Germline-derived CDR1 and CDR2 are SGHKS and YYEKEE (reference sequence). The CDR3 extends over 11 amino acids. V lost 0 bases and J 11 bases, leaving 8 bases between the germline ends.

The chain recombines TRBV2 with TRBJ1-4; D is uncertain. The CDR3 sequence is 11 residues long. In germline, CDR1 is SNHLY, CDR2 FYNNEI. Trimming left V 7 bases short and J 4 bases short, with 4 bases between. CDR3 amino acids: CASKVNEKLFF. The DNA of the CDR3 is TGTGCCAGCAAGGTTAATGAAAAACTGTTTTTT.

The gene calls are TRBV7-9 and TRBJ1-2; unclear D gene. The germline V gene encodes CDR1 SEHNR and CDR2 FQNEAQ (reference sequence). The CDR3 is made up of 14 amino acids. With 3 bases removed from V and 4 bases from J, the gap between germline ends came to 12 bases. The CDR3 DNA is TGTGCCAGCAGCTTTCCTCCGTCAGGCTATGGCTACACCTTC. This sequence encodes CASSFPPSGYGYTF.

This chain connects TRBV7-3 to TRBJ1-1; D not certain. The CDR3 totals 13 residues. Looked up from germline, CDR1 is SGHTA and CDR2 is FQGTGA. The V and J ends lost 2 bases and 6 bases respectively, with 10 bases between them. The CDR3 is CASSLLGVAEAFF. The CDR3 DNA reads TGTGCCAGCAGCTTATTAGGCGTCGCTGAAGCTTTCTTT.

The chain joins TRBV7-2 to TRBJ1-5; D is unclear. The germline gives CDR1 SGHTA, CDR2 FQGNSA. The V end lost 0 bases, the J end lost 6 bases, and 6 bases lay between the germline ends. CDR3 length equals 13 residues. The CDR3 is CASSLAPFQPQHF. CDR3 nucleotides: TGTGCCAGCAGCTTAGCCCCATTTCAGCCCCAGCATTTT.

The chain uses TRBV6-5 and TRBJ1-4; D unclear. The CDR3 runs to 15 residues. Germline V gene sequence: CDR1 MNHEY, CDR2 SVGAGI. V was clipped by 2 bases and J by 6 bases, with 13 bases between them. The CDR3 protein is CASSYVGGRDEKLFF. The CDR3 coding sequence is TGTGCCAGCAGTTACGTAGGTGGCCGGGATGAAAAACTGTTTTTT.

The DNA of the CDR3 is TGTGCCACCAGCGGCGGACTAGCGGGGACCACCGGGGAGCTGTTTTTT. Translation gives CATSGGLAGTTGELFF. The V call is TRBV15, the J call TRBJ2-2; TRBD2 matches 12 bases. Germline V lookup: CDR1 LNHNV, CDR2 YYDKDF (reference sequence). The CDR3 is 16 amino acids. V shed 5 bases and J 4 bases; nucleotides not matched to a gene: 5.

The chain joins TRBV2 to TRBJ1-2, with TRBD1 identical over 8 bases. With V trimmed by 6 bases and J by 4 bases, 7 bases remained unmatched. This CDR3 is 14 amino acids long. In germline, CDR1 is SNHLY, CDR2 FYNNEI. The CDR3 nucleotides read TGTGCCAGCAGGCCCGGGACAGGATTCTATGGCTACACCTTC. This encodes CASRPGTGFYGYTF.

The chain recombines TRBV5-6 with TRBJ2-7; a weak D match, TRBD2 (6 bases). Looked up from germline, CDR1 is SGHDT and CDR2 is YYEEEE. V lost 0 bases to trimming and J lost 1 base, with 11 bases between them. The CDR3 length is 15 residues. The CDR3 spells CASSLGRGQSYEQYF. Here the CDR3 DNA reads TGTGCCAGCAGCTTGGGGCGGGGCCAATCCTACGAGCAGTACTTC.

The rearrangement uses TRBV5-1 and TRBJ2-2; 8 bases line up with TRBD2. Germline V lookup: CDR1 SGHRS, CDR2 YFSETQ. With V trimmed by 0 bases and J by 7 bases, 5 bases remained unmatched. CDR3 length: 15 amino acids. CDR3 in DNA: TGCGCCAGCAGCTTGGATACTAGCGGTGGCGGGGAGCTGTTTTTT. This translates into CASSLDTSGGGELFF.

The chain links TRBV4-1 to TRBJ1-4; 7 bases line up with TRBD1. Germline-derived CDR1 and CDR2 are MGHRA and YSYEKL. The V and J ends lost 3 bases and 4 bases, in that order; junction bases with no gene match: 5. This CDR3 comprises 15 residues. In nucleotides, the CDR3 is TGCGCCAGCAGCCACGTTTGGGACAGTAATGAAAAACTGTTTTTT. Its translation: CASSHVWDSNEKLFF.

The gene calls are TRBV6-6 and TRBJ1-1, with no clear D. Deletions cut 1 base from V and 1 base from J, with 10 bases between. The CDR3 is 15 amino acids. CDR1 MNHNY and CDR2 SVGAGI come from the germline V gene (reference sequence). The CDR3 spells CASSYYRDRNTEAFF. Written as DNA, the CDR3 is TGTGCCAGCAGTTACTACCGGGATCGGAACACTGAAGCTTTCTTT.

The genes are TRBV4-2 and TRBJ1-2, with TRBD1 matching over 8 bases. The length of the CDR3 is 19 residues. The germline gives CDR1 LGHNA, CDR2 YNFKEQ. Unmatched junction bases numbered 17, after V lost 0 bases and J lost 5 bases. Written as DNA, the CDR3 is TGTGCCAGCAGCCAAGATGGCGGGACAGGTCCACCCATCCATTATGGCTACACCTTC. Translating gives CASSQDGGTGPPIHYGYTF.

The gene calls are TRBV7-2 and TRBJ2-1, with 9 bases that match TRBD2. Germline V lookup: CDR1 SGHTA, CDR2 FQGNSA. The CDR3 runs 15 residues. V gave up 1 base and J gave up 7 bases; unmatched junction bases: 5. The DNA for the CDR3 is TGTGCCAGCAGCTTAGTGGCGGGGGGGTGGAATGAGCAGTTCTTC. As protein: CASSLVAGGWNEQFF.

The chain uses TRBV27 and TRBJ1-2; weak D call: TRBD1 (5 bases). This CDR3 is 13 amino acids long. CDR1 and CDR2 from the germline V gene are MNHEY and SMNVEV (reference sequence). Trimming removed 3 bases at V and 2 bases at J, with 7 bases between. CDR3 in amino acids: CASSFSGNYGYTF. In nucleotides, the CDR3 is TGTGCCAGCAGTTTTTCAGGGAACTATGGCTACACCTTC.